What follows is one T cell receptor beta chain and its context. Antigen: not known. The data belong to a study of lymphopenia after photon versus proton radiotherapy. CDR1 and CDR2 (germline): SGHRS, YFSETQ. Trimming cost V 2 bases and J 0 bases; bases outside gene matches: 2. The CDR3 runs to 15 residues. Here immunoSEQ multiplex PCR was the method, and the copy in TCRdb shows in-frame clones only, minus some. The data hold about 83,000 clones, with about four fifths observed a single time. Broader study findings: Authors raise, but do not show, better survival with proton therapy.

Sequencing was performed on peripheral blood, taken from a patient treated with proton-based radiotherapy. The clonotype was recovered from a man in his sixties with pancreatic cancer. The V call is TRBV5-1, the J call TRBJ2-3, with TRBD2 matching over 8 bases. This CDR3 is CASSLAGASTDTQYF. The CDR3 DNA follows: TGCGCCAGCAGCTTAGCGGGAGCTAGCACAGATACGCAGTATTTT.